This T cell receptor beta chain was obtained from a study of blood T cell repertoires in COVID-19. Data came from immunoSEQ multiplex PCR; TCRdb stores just in-frame clones and leaves some out. The repertoire holds about 75,000 clones, with less than 85% as singletons. V was cut by 0 bases and J by 6 bases, with 12 bases left in between. Looked up from germline, CDR1 is SGHAT and CDR2 is FQNNGV. This CDR3 comprises 14 residues. The sample comprised peripheral blood. This sequence originates from a woman of 80 years or more with active or convalescent COVID-19. This chain links TRBV11-2 with TRBJ2-7; D unclear. CDR3 amino acids: CASSLEPASLEQYF. The CDR3 coding sequence is TGTGCCAGCAGCTTAGAACCAGCGTCGCTCGAGCAGTACTTC.